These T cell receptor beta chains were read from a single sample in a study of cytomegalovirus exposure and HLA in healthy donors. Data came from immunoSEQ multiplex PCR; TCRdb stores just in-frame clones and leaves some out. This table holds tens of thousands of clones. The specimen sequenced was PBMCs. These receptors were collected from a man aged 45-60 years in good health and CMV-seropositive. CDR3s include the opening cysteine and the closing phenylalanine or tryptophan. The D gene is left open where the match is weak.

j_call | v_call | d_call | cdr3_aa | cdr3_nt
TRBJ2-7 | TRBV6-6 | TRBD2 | CASSRTSGGSYEQYF | TGTGCCAGCAGCCGGACTAGCGGGGGCTCCTACGAGCAGTACTTC
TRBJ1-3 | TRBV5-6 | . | CASSAQERGNTIYF | TGTGCCAGCAGCGCACAGGAGAGGGGAAACACCATATATTTT
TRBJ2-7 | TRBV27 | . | CASSSQGYSYEQYF | TGTGCCAGCAGTTCCCAGGGCTACTCCTACGAGCAGTACTTC
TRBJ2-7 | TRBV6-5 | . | CASKWAGSGEQYF | TGTGCCAGCAAGTGGGCAGGGTCTGGCGAGCAGTACTTC
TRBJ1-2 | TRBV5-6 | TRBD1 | CASSSDRGYGYTF | TGTGCCAGCAGCTCCGACAGGGGCTATGGCTACACCTTC
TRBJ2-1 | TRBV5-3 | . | CARSLLAESSDNEQFF | TGTGCCAGAAGCTTGTTGGCGGAGAGCTCCGACAATGAGCAGTTCTTC
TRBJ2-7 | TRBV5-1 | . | CASSSGLSYEQYF | TGCGCCAGCAGCTCGGGACTTTCCTACGAGCAGTACTTC
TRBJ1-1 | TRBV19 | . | CASSFRSLNTEAFF | TGTGCCAGTAGTTTCCGTTCTCTGAACACTGAAGCTTTCTTT
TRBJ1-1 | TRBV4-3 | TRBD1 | CASSRGTGRVLNTEAFF | TGCGCCAGCAGCCGAGGGACAGGGAGGGTTTTGAACACTGAAGCTTTCTTT
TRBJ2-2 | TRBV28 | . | CASSLRVGELFF | TGTGCCAGCAGTTTAAGAGTGGGGGAGCTGTTTTTT
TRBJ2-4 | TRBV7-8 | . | CADGEEENIQYF | TGTGCCGATGGTGAGGAGGAAAACATTCAGTACTTC
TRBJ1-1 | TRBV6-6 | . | CASSLRGGNTEAFF | TGTGCCAGCAGCCTAAGGGGGGGGAACACTGAAGCTTTCTTT
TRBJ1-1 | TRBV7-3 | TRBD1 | CASSLGQRTEAFF | TGTGCCAGCAGCTTGGGACAGAGGACTGAAGCTTTCTTT
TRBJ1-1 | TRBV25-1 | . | CASSEFAGVGDTEAFF | TGTGCCAGCAGTGAATTCGCAGGGGTGGGGGACACTGAAGCTTTCTTT
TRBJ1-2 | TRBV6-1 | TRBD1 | CASSDQIDRVSGYTF | TGTGCCAGCAGTGATCAGATAGACAGGGTGTCTGGCTACACCTTC
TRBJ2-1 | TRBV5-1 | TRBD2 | CASSSTSGSGYEQFF | TGCGCCAGCAGCTCGACTAGCGGGAGTGGCTATGAGCAGTTCTTC
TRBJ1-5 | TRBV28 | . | CASSYPFGNQPQHF | TGTGCCAGCAGCTATCCCTTCGGGAATCAGCCCCAGCATTTT
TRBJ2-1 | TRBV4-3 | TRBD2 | CASSQTASGRAKQFF | TGCGCCAGCAGCCAAACGGCTAGCGGGAGGGCAAAGCAGTTCTTC
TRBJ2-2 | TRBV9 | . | CASSVPGLAGELFF | TGTGCCAGCAGCGTACCCGGGTTAGCCGGGGAGCTGTTTTTT
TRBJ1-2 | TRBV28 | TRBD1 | CASSTTGEAGGYTF | TGTGCCAGCAGTACCACAGGGGAGGCCGGTGGCTACACCTTC
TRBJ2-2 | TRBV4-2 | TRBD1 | CASSQGRTGNTGELFF | TGTGCCAGCAGCCAAGGACGGACAGGGAACACCGGGGAGCTGTTTTTT
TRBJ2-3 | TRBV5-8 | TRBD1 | CASSSGTVSTDTQYF | TGTGCCAGCAGCTCCGGGACAGTCAGCACAGATACGCAGTATTTT
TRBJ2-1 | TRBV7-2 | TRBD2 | CASSLWRETNEQFF | TGTGCCAGCAGCTTATGGCGGGAGACGAATGAGCAGTTCTTC
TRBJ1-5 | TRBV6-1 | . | CASTQGYSNQPQHF | TGTGCCAGCACCCAGGGTTATAGCAATCAGCCCCAGCATTTT
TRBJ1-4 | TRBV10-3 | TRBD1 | CAISEGTGGGEKLFF | TGTGCCATCAGTGAGGGGACAGGGGGCGGAGAAAAACTGTTTTTT
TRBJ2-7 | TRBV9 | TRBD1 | CASSVEGQGSSYEQYF | TGTGCCAGCAGCGTAGAGGGACAGGGGTCGTCCTACGAGCAGTACTTC
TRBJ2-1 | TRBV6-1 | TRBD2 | CASRASGSEQFF | TGTGCCAGCAGGGCTAGCGGGAGTGAGCAGTTCTTC
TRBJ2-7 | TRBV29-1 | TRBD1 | CSVVGQGVGYEQYF | TGCAGCGTTGTAGGGCAGGGGGTGGGGTACGAGCAGTACTTC
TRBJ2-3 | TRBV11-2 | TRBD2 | CASSSAGGADTQYF | TGTGCCAGCAGCTCAGCGGGGGGGGCAGATACGCAGTATTTT
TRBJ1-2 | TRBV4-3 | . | CASSQGQIGDGYTF | TGCGCCAGCAGCCAAGGACAGATAGGGGATGGCTACACCTTC
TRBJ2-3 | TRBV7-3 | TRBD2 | CASSPSGSRTDTQYF | TGTGCCAGCAGCCCCAGCGGGAGTAGGACAGATACGCAGTATTTT
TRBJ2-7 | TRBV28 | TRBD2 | CASRPAGTSGSEQYF | TGTGCCAGCAGGCCTGCTGGGACTAGCGGTAGCGAGCAGTACTTC
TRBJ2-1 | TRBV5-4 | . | CASSPTSSGSSSYNEQFF | TGTGCCAGCAGCCCCACCTCATCCGGGTCCAGCTCCTACAATGAGCAGTTCTTC
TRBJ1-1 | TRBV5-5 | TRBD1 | CASSLSGGKTEAFF | TGTGCCAGCAGCTTGTCAGGGGGGAAGACTGAAGCTTTCTTT
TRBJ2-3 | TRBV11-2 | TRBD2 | CASSLKGLAGVSTDTQYF | TGTGCCAGCAGCTTAAAGGGGTTGGCGGGAGTCAGCACAGATACGCAGTATTTT
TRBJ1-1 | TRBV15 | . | CATSGRAGSRAPEAFF | TGTGCCACCAGCGGCAGGGCGGGGAGTAGGGCGCCTGAAGCTTTCTTT
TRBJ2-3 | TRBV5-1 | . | CASSLSSDTQYF | TGCGCCAGCAGCTTATCATCAGATACGCAGTATTTT
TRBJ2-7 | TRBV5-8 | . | CASSLGWAAAYEQYF | TGTGCCAGCAGCTTGGGTTGGGCAGCCGCCTACGAGCAGTACTTC
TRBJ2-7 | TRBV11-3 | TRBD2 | CASSRGLAGDEQYF | TGTGCCAGCAGCCGCGGACTAGCGGGCGACGAGCAGTACTTC
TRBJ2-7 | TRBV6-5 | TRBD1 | CASLFRQGSFYEQYF | TGTGCCAGCCTCTTTCGACAGGGAAGTTTTTACGAGCAGTACTTC
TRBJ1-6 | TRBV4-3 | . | CASSQDGLRSPLHF | TGCGCCAGCAGCCAAGACGGGTTGAGGTCACCCCTCCACTTT
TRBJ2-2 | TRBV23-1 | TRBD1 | CASSPTSNGQGARATGELFF | TGCGCCAGCAGTCCCACAAGTAATGGACAGGGGGCGCGGGCCACCGGGGAGCTGTTTTTT
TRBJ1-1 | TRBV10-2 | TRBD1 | CASSAGGDTEAFF | TGCGCCAGCAGTGCAGGGGGCGACACTGAAGCTTTCTTT
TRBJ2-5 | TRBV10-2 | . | CASSEWLGRGETQYF | TGCGCCAGCAGTGAGTGGCTGGGGCGGGGAGAGACCCAGTACTTC
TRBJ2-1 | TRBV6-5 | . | CASSYSGLRIYNEQFF | TGTGCCAGCAGTTACTCGGGACTTCGGATCTACAATGAGCAGTTCTTC
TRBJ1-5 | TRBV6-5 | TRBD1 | CATGGGGGNQPQHF | TGTGCCACCGGAGGGGGCGGAGGCAATCAGCCCCAGCATTTT
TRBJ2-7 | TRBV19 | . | CASSDQGWRGEQYF | TGTGCCAGTAGTGACCAGGGATGGCGAGGCGAGCAGTACTTC
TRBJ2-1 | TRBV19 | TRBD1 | CASSEDRGTYNEQFF | TGTGCCAGTAGTGAGGACAGGGGAACCTACAATGAGCAGTTCTTC